The 19 T cell receptor beta chains presented below share a single source sample, sequenced in a study of cytomegalovirus exposure and HLA in healthy donors. TCRdb's table, derived via immunoSEQ multiplex PCR, lists solely in-frame clones and lacks some. This sample has roughly 180,000 clones, with more than 80% found just once. Material: PBMCs. All receptors derive from a man between 18 and 29 years old in good health and CMV-seropositive.

The V gene is TRBV7-2, the J gene TRBJ2-1; 7 positions agree with TRBD2. The germline V gene has CDR1 SGHTA and CDR2 FQGNSA. The CDR3 loop spans 15 amino acids. The V gene end was trimmed by 6 bases and the J gene end by 8 bases; junction bases not matched to a gene: 13. CDR3 nucleotide sequence: TGTGCCAGCAGGGCTTTGGGCGGGAGTACCCATGAGCAGTTCTTC. This sequence encodes CASRALGGSTHEQFF.

V and J are TRBV15 and TRBJ2-3, with D maybe TRBD1 (6 bases). Germline assignment: CDR1 LNHNV and CDR2 YYDKDF (reference sequence). V was trimmed by 1 base and J by 0 bases, leaving 8 bases between them. The CDR3 has 15 amino acids. This CDR3 is CATSRGGGSTDTQYF. CDR3 DNA sequence: TGTGCCACCAGCAGAGGTGGGGGCAGCACAGATACGCAGTATTTT. Combining the CDR3 with reference TRBV15 and TRBJ2-3 gives the whole variable domain DAMVIQNPRYQVTQFGKPVTLSCSQTLNHNVMYWYQQKSSQAPKLLFHYYDKDFNNEADTPDNFQSRRPNTSFCFLDIRSPGLGDTAMYLCATSRGGGSTDTQYFGPGTRLTVL.

The chain couples TRBV30 to TRBJ2-5; 7 bases align to TRBD2. J gave up 2 bases and V 4 bases, and 7 bases lay outside the gene matches. Germline V lookup: CDR1 GTSNPN, CDR2 SVGIG (reference sequence). This CDR3 is built from 14 residues. The CDR3 loop is CAWNLRAGQETQYF. CDR3 bases: TGTGCCTGGAATCTCCGAGCGGGACAAGAGACCCAGTACTTC.

The V call is TRBV6-1, the J call TRBJ2-7; the D gene is possibly TRBD1 (5 bases). CDR1 and CDR2 from the germline V gene are MNHNS and SASEGT. Trimming removed 1 base from V and 5 bases from J, with 9 bases in between. The CDR3 spans 13 residues. The DNA for the CDR3 is TGTGCCAGCAGTGAAGGTCAGGGAAACGAGCAGTACTTC. Amino acid sequence: CASSEGQGNEQYF.

The chain has TRBV5-6 and TRBJ2-7; possible D gene TRBD1, 7 bases. The CDR3 totals 14 residues. V shed 4 bases and J shed 6 bases, with 17 bases lying between them. Germline loops: CDR1 SGHDT, CDR2 YYEEEE. The CDR3 spells CASSGRTGGSEQYF. As DNA, the CDR3 is TGTGCCAGCAGCGGGAGGACAGGTGGTTCCGAGCAGTACTTC.

This sequence joins TRBV6-5 and TRBJ2-4; 8 bases agree with TRBD1. J gave up 7 bases and V 6 bases, and 8 bases lay outside the gene matches. CDR3 length: 14 amino acids. The germline V gene has CDR1 MNHEY and CDR2 SVGAGI. The CDR3 protein is CASRLTGVGNIQYF. CDR3 nucleotide sequence: TGTGCCAGCAGGTTGACAGGGGTGGGGAACATTCAGTACTTC.

The chain recombines TRBV7-3 with TRBJ2-1; 11 bases fit TRBD1. The CDR3 contains 15 residues. Germline lookup yields CDR1 SGHTA and CDR2 FQGTGA. Losses at the gene ends were 4 bases for V and 6 bases for J; bases not matched to a gene: 5. The CDR3 region has the DNA TGTGCCAGCAGCTCCTGGGACAGGGGGGGCAATGAGCAGTTCTTC. This encodes CASSSWDRGGNEQFF.

This clone has a handful of counts. This chain uses TRBV6-5 with TRBJ2-2; a weak D match, TRBD1 (6 bases). The CDR3 is 15 amino acids. Germline CDR1 reads MNHEY; CDR2 reads SVGAGI. V lost 5 bases to trimming and J lost 3 bases, with 13 bases between them. The CDR3 loop reads CASSPGVSYTGELFF. In DNA form, the CDR3 reads TGTGCCAGCAGTCCAGGGGTATCTTACACCGGGGAGCTGTTTTTT.

This clone was detected once. The chain combines TRBV7-8 with TRBJ2-2; 7 nucleotides align to TRBD1. There are 17 residues in the CDR3. CDR1 SGHVS and CDR2 FQNEAQ come from the germline V gene. V lost 4 bases, J lost 0 bases, and 8 bases stayed unmatched. CDR3 loop: CASSYIRGQPNTGELFF. Written as DNA, the CDR3 is TGTGCCAGCAGCTATATACGGGGACAGCCGAACACCGGGGAGCTGTTTTTT.

The gene calls are TRBV5-1 and TRBJ2-5; 12 positions match TRBD1. V lost 0 bases, J lost 4 bases, and 4 bases stayed unmatched. CDR1 SGHRS and CDR2 YFSETQ come from the germline V gene. The CDR3 has 16 residues. The CDR3, as DNA: TGCGCCAGCAGCTTGGAGGGACAGGGGGCACGAGAGACCCAGTACTTC. Protein sequence: CASSLEGQGARETQYF.

V and J are TRBV7-8 and TRBJ2-1; tentative D call: TRBD2 (6 bases). The V and J ends lost 2 bases and 9 bases respectively, with 17 bases between them. Germline values: CDR1 SGHVS, CDR2 FQNEAQ. The CDR3 sequence is 15 residues long. This CDR3 is CASSLRDSALVEQFF. CDR3 DNA: TGTGCCAGCAGCTTAAGGGACTCCGCTCTTGTTGAGCAGTTCTTC.

The chain recombines TRBV7-3 with TRBJ1-5; 7 bases agree with TRBD1. The V segment lost 5 bases and the J segment 9 bases; nucleotides outside the gene matches: 7. This CDR3 spans 13 amino acids. Germline CDR1 SGHTA, CDR2 FQGTGA. The CDR3 DNA sequence: TGTGCCAGCAGCCAAACAGGGGCCAGGCCCCAGCATTTT. It is translated as CASSQTGARPQHF.

This clone was detected many times. The chain carries TRBV4-1 and TRBJ2-2, with 8 bases matching TRBD2. The J segment lost 7 bases and the V segment lost 1 base, leaving 5 bases of the junction unmatched. Germline V CDR1 and CDR2: MGHRA, YSYEKL. The CDR3 is 15 amino acids. The CDR3 nucleotides are TGCGCCAGCAGCCAAGTACTAGCGGTCTTCGGGGAGCTGTTTTTT. This codes for CASSQVLAVFGELFF.

This sequence joins TRBV28 and TRBJ1-4, with TRBD1 as a possible D gene (6 bases). CDR1 is MDHEN and CDR2 is SYDVKM in the germline V gene. Trimming shortened V by 5 bases and J by 3 bases, and 10 bases separated the two germline ends. The length of the CDR3 is 14 residues. In DNA, the CDR3 is TGTGCCAGCAGTGAGGGGGGGCCTAATGAAAAACTGTTTTTT. Its protein product is CASSEGGPNEKLFF.

The rearrangement joins TRBV14 to TRBJ2-7, with D tentatively TRBD2 (6 bases). Germline loops: CDR1 SGHDN, CDR2 FVKESK. This CDR3 contains 18 residues. Trimming cost V 0 bases and J 1 base, with 19 bases left between them. This CDR3 reads CASSQDRAEGIKSYEQYF. In DNA, the CDR3 is TGTGCCAGCAGCCAAGATAGGGCGGAGGGGATAAAATCCTACGAGCAGTACTTC.

This chain uses TRBV27 with TRBJ2-7, with TRBD1 matching 8 bases. The V and J ends lost 5 bases and 7 bases, in that order; junction bases with no gene match: 10. This CDR3 contains 14 residues. Germline V lookup: CDR1 MNHEY, CDR2 SMNVEV (reference sequence). In DNA, the CDR3 is TGTGCCAGCAGTGCGATACCACAGGGGGGTGAGCAGTACTTC. This translates into CASSAIPQGGEQYF.

The chain joins TRBV5-1 to TRBJ2-1; 9 positions match TRBD2. The length of the CDR3 is 19 residues. With V trimmed by 4 bases and J by 4 bases, 18 bases remained unmatched. Germline V lookup: CDR1 SGHRS, CDR2 YFSETQ. CDR3 sequence: CASSPRPTAPTSGYNEQFF. The DNA for the CDR3 is TGCGCCAGCAGCCCGCGACCAACCGCCCCTACTAGCGGGTACAATGAGCAGTTCTTC.

This clone was seen once. This sequence joins TRBV27 and TRBJ1-6; no clear D. CDR1 is MNHEY and CDR2 is SMNVEV in the germline V gene (reference sequence). CDR3 length equals 12 residues. V gave up 4 bases and J gave up 4 bases, with 2 bases separating them. The DNA of the CDR3 is TGTGCCAGCAGTTCATATAATTCACCCCTCCACTTT. Translating gives CASSSYNSPLHF.

The table lists this clone with a few counts. The chain links TRBV29-1 to TRBJ1-1; 7 nucleotides agree with TRBD1. The CDR3 spans 13 residues. V lost 6 bases, J lost 1 base, and 5 bases stayed unmatched. CDR1 is SQVTM and CDR2 is ANQGSEA in the germline V gene. CDR3 protein: CSVSGTANTEAFF. Written as DNA, the CDR3 is TGCAGCGTCTCCGGGACAGCGAACACTGAAGCTTTCTTT.